This is a list of T cell receptor beta chains from one sample in a study of low-dose radiotherapy and immunotherapy resistance in tumors. TCRdb processed the reads anew with MiXCR; each CDR3 protein has one entry. The sample has around 80,000 distinct CDR3 sequences, less than 20% seen once. Sequencing was performed on PBMCs, taken after low-dose radiotherapy plus immunotherapy. These receptors came from a male donor with prostate cancer. Each CDR3 is given with its conserved first and last residue. The D gene is left open where the match is weak. Not every row has a clone size; where given, it reads once, few, many or a size class.

V gene: TRBV18
J gene: TRBJ1-1
clone size: many
D gene: NA
CDR3 DNA: TGTGCCAGCTCACCACTCGGAGAGACTGAAGCTTTCTTT
CDR3 protein: CASSPLGETEAFF

V gene: TRBV12-3/TRBV12-4
J gene: TRBJ2-1
clone size: many
D gene: NA
CDR3 DNA: TGTGCCAGCAGTCTTGACAGCCAGCTATACAATGAGCAGTTCTTC
CDR3 protein: CASSLDSQLYNEQFF

V gene: TRBV25-1
J gene: TRBJ2-5
clone size: NA
D gene: NA
CDR3 DNA: TGTGCCAGCAGGAGGTCAGGGGGGAACCAAGAGACCCAGTACTTC
CDR3 protein: CASRRSGGNQETQYF

V gene: TRBV10-3
J gene: TRBJ2-1
clone size: few
D gene: NA
CDR3 DNA: TGTGCCATCAGGACAGACCAACGGGACCGCAATGAGCAGTTCTTC
CDR3 protein: CAIRTDQRDRNEQFF

V gene: TRBV7-2
J gene: TRBJ2-2
clone size: NA
D gene: TRBD1
CDR3 DNA: TGTGCCAGCAGCAGGGGACAGGAGTACACCGGGGAGCTGTTTTTT
CDR3 protein: CASSRGQEYTGELFF

V gene: TRBV10-3
J gene: TRBJ2-7
clone size: many
D gene: NA
CDR3 DNA: TGTGCCATCAGTACAGGGATGAACGAGCAGTACTTC
CDR3 protein: CAISTGMNEQYF

V gene: TRBV15
J gene: TRBJ2-3
clone size: NA
D gene: TRBD1
CDR3 DNA: TGTGCCACCAGCAGCAGCAGCTACCATGGACAGGGTTCGGTGTTATCAGATACGCAGTATTTT
CDR3 protein: CATSSSSYHGQGSVLSDTQYF

V gene: TRBV9
J gene: TRBJ2-5
clone size: many
D gene: TRBD2
CDR3 DNA: TGTGCCAGCAGCGCAGGACTAGCGGCTTCTTTCGGGGAGACCCAGTACTTC
CDR3 protein: CASSAGLAASFGETQYF

V gene: TRBV5-8
J gene: TRBJ2-3
clone size: many
D gene: NA
CDR3 DNA: TGTGCCAGCCCCCTGTACGCCATCTTGGATACGCAGTATTTT
CDR3 protein: CASPLYAILDTQYF

V gene: TRBV3-1
J gene: TRBJ2-2
clone size: NA
D gene: NA
CDR3 DNA: NA
CDR3 protein: CASSPGTDTGELFFFFFFFF

V gene: TRBV28
J gene: TRBJ1-2
clone size: many
D gene: NA
CDR3 DNA: TGTGCCAGCAGTGAATCGGACGGCTATGGCTACACCTTC
CDR3 protein: CASSESDGYGYTF

V gene: TRBV6-1
J gene: TRBJ2-2
clone size: NA
D gene: NA
CDR3 DNA: NA
CDR3 protein: CASSYRGTGELFFF

V gene: TRBV30
J gene: TRBJ2-1
clone size: many
D gene: TRBD2
CDR3 DNA: TGTGCCTCACCTAGGGGACTAGCGGTAAATGAGCAGTTCTTC
CDR3 protein: CASPRGLAVNEQFF

V gene: TRBV28
J gene: TRBJ1-5
clone size: NA
D gene: TRBD1
CDR3 DNA: TGTGCCAGCAAGCCGGGACAGGGGGTACAGCCCCAGCATTTT
CDR3 protein: CASKPGQGVQPQHF

V gene: TRBV5-1
J gene: TRBJ2-3
clone size: many
D gene: NA
CDR3 DNA: TGCGCCAGCAGCTTGGATTCGGCAATCGGTTCCACAGATACGCAGTATTTT
CDR3 protein: CASSLDSAIGSTDTQYF

V gene: TRBV6-6
J gene: TRBJ2-2
clone size: many
D gene: NA
CDR3 DNA: TGTGCCAGCAATGAGGAGCCCGGGGAGCTGTTTTTT
CDR3 protein: CASNEEPGELFF

V gene: TRBV21-1
J gene: TRBJ2-2
clone size: few
D gene: NA
CDR3 DNA: NA
CDR3 protein: CLDRTPGSCFF

V gene: TRBV19
J gene: TRBJ2-1
clone size: NA
D gene: TRBD2
CDR3 DNA: TGTGCCAGTAGTGATCGCGGGGGGGAGCCGTTCTTC
CDR3 protein: CASSDRGGEPFF

V gene: TRBV6-6
J gene: TRBJ1-2
clone size: few
D gene: NA
CDR3 DNA: TGTGCCAGCAGTTACTCGGGGGGCCGCGGAGATGGCTACACCTTC
CDR3 protein: CASSYSGGRGDGYTF

V gene: TRBV12-3/TRBV12-4
J gene: TRBJ2-1
clone size: many
D gene: TRBD2
CDR3 DNA: TGTGCCAGCAGTTTAGCGGGACTAGCGGAAAAGCAGTTCTTC
CDR3 protein: CASSLAGLAEKQFF

V gene: TRBV20-1
J gene: TRBJ1-1
clone size: many
D gene: NA
CDR3 DNA: TGCAGTGCTAGAGATTCAGGGGAGGTCACTGAAGCTTTCTTT
CDR3 protein: CSARDSGEVTEAFF

V gene: TRBV11-2
J gene: TRBJ2-1
clone size: many
D gene: TRBD2
CDR3 DNA: TGTGCCAGCAGCCCGGGACTAGCCAATGAGCAGTTCTTC
CDR3 protein: CASSPGLANEQFF

V gene: TRBV28
J gene: TRBJ2-1
clone size: many
D gene: NA
CDR3 DNA: TGTGCCAGCAGTTTAGTCCCGGGCCGATACAATGAGCAGTTCTTC
CDR3 protein: CASSLVPGRYNEQFF

V gene: TRBV7-9
J gene: TRBJ1-2
clone size: many
D gene: TRBD1
CDR3 DNA: TGTGCCAGCAGCTTGGGACAGGATTTATATGGCTACACCTTC
CDR3 protein: CASSLGQDLYGYTF

V gene: TRBV21-1
J gene: TRBJ1-5
clone size: NA
D gene: NA
CDR3 DNA: NA
CDR3 protein: CASTNQTSMYLCASSLGGNQPQHF